This T cell receptor (beta chain) was sequenced during a study of CD8 T cells in Susac syndrome. When the RNA was reverse transcribed, random hexamers were used with an input of about 0.5 to 1 ug. Amplification of TCR beta CDR3 used immunoSEQ multiplex PCR across 54 Vbeta and 13 Jbeta. TCRdb redid the calling of the immunoSEQ multiplex PCR reads with MiXCR, one entry per CDR3 protein. The repertoire holds about 94,000 distinct CDR3 sequences, with just under 95% as singletons. V was shortened by 10 bases and J by 2 bases, with 14 bases between the two germline ends. Per germline, CDR1 WSHSY and CDR2 SAAADI. The CDR3 runs to 14 residues.

The receptor was derived from a human donor with Susac syndrome. The sequencing input was CD4+ T cells from PBMCs. J is TRBJ2-2 and V is TRBV10-2; D perhaps matches TRBD2 (5 bases). CDR3 in amino acids: CAILPGINTGELFF. CDR3 coding DNA: TGCGCCATTCTACCCGGGATCAACACCGGGGAGCTGTTTTTT.